The clone carrying this T cell receptor (beta chain) has just a few counts. These data come from a study of cytomegalovirus exposure and HLA in healthy donors. The study ran its PCR with 60 Vbeta and 13 Jbeta primers. The data were produced by immunoSEQ multiplex PCR, yet TCRdb's version contains in-frame clones alone and is incomplete. The sample records tens of thousands of clones, about two thirds being singletons. Trimming pared 6 bases from V and 3 bases from J, leaving 20 bases between. The CDR3 length is 16 residues. The germline gives CDR1 SQVTM, CDR2 ANQGSEA. V and J are TRBV29-1 and TRBJ2-2; possible D gene TRBD1, 6 bases. The receptor's source is a man younger than 40 in good health and CMV-seropositive. The sequenced sample consisted of PBMCs. This CDR3 reads CSVEFMDSGDTGELFF. Here the CDR3 DNA reads TGCAGCGTAGAGTTCATGGACAGCGGAGACACCGGGGAGCTGTTTTTT.